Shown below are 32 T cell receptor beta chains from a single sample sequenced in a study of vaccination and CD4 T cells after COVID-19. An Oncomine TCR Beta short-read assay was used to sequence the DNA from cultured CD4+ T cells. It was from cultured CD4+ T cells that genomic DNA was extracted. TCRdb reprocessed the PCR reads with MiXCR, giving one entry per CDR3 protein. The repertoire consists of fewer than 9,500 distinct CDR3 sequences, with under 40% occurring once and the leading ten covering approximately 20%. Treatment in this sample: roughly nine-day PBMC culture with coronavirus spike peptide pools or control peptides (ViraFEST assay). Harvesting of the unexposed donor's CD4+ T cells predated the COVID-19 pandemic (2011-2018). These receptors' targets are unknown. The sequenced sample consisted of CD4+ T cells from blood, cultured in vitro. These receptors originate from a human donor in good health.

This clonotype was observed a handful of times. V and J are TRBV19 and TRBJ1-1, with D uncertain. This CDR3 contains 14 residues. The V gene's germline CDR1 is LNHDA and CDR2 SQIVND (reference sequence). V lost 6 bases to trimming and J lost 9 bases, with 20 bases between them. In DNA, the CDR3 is TGTGCCAGTAGCCACCTAGATGAAACAGCACAAGCTTTCTTT. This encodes CASSHLDETAQAFF.

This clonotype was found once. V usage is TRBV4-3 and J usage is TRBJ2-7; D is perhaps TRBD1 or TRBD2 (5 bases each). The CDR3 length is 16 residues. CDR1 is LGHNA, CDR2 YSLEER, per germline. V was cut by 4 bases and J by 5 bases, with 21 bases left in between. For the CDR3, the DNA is TGCGCCAGCAGCCTTCTCGTTCAGGGTTCCGGGGACGAGCAGTACTTC. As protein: CASSLLVQGSGDEQYF.

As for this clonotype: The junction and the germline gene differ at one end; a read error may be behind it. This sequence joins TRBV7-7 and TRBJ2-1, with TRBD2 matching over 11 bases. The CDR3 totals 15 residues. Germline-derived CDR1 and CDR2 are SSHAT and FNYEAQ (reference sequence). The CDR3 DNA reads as TGTGCTAGCAGCTTTACTAGCGGGAGTTACAATGAGCAGTTCTTC. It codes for CASSFTSGSYNEQFF.

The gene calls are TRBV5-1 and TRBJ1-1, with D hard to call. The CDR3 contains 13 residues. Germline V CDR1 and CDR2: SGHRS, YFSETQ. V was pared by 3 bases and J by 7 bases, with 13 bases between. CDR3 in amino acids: CASSSEEQVEAFF. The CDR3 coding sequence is TGCGCCAGCAGCTCGGAAGAACAAGTTGAAGCTTTCTTT.

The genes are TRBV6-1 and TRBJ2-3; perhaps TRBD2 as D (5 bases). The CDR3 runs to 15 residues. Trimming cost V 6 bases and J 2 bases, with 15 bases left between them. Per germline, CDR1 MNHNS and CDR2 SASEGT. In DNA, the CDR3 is TGTGCCAGCAGCCTCGCGGGCTCGTACACAGATACGCAGTATTTT. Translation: CASSLAGSYTDTQYF.

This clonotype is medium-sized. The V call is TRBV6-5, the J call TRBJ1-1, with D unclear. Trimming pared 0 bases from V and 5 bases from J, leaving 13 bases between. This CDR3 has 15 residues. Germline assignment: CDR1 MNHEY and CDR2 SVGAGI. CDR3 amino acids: CASSYSGSEGTEAFF. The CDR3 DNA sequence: TGTGCCAGCAGTTACTCGGGATCTGAGGGAACTGAAGCTTTCTTT.

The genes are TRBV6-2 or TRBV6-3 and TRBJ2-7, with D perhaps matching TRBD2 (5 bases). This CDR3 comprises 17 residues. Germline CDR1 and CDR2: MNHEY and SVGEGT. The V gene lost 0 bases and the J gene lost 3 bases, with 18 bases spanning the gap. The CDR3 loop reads CASSYSRARRSLYEQYF. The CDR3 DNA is TGTGCCAGCAGTTACTCGAGGGCTAGAAGGTCTCTCTACGAGCAGTACTTC.

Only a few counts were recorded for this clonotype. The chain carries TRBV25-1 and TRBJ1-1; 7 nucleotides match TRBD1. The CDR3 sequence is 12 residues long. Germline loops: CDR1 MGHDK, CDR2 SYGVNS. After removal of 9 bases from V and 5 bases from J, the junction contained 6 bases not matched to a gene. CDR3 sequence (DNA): TGTGCCAGTCAGGGGGATTGGACTGAAGCTTTCTTT. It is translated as CASQGDWTEAFF.

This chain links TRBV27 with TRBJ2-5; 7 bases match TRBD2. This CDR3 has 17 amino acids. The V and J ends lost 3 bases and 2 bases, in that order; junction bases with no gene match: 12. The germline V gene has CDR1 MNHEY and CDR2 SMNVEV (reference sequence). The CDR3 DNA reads TGTGCCAGCAGTTTGAGGATGACAGCGGGAAGACAAGAGACCCAGTACTTC. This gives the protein CASSLRMTAGRQETQYF.

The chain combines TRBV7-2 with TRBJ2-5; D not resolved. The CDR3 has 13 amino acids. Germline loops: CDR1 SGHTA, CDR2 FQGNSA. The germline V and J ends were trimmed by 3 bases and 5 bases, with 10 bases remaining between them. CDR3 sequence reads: CASSFQGKETQYF. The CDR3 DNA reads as TGTGCCAGCAGCTTTCAAGGCAAGGAGACCCAGTACTTC.

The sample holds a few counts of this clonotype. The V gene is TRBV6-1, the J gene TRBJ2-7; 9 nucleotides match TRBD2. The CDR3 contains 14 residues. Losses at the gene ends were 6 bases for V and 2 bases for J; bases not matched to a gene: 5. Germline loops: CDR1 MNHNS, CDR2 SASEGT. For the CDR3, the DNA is TGTGCCAGCAGGCTTGCGGGGGGGACCTACGAGCAGTACTTC. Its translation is CASRLAGGTYEQYF.

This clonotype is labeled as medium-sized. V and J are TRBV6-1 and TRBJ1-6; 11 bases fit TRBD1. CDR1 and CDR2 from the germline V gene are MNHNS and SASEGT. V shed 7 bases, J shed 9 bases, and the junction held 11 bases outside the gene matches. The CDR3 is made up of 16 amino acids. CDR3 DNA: TGTGCCAGCACCCTTACGGTCGGGACAGGGGGTTCACCCCTCCACTTT. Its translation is CASTLTVGTGGSPLHF.

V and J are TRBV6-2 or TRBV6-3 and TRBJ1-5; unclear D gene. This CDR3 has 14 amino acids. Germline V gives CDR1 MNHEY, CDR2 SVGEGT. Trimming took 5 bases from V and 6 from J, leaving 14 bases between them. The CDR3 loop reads CASSPPMGTQPQHF. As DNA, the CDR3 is TGTGCCAGCAGTCCCCCAATGGGCACTCAGCCCCAGCATTTT.

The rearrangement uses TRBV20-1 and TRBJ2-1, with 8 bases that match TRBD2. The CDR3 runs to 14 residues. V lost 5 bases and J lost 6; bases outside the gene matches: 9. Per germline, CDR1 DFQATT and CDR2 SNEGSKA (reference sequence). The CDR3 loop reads CSALPGLVSNEQFF. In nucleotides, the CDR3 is TGCAGTGCTTTGCCGGGACTAGTATCCAATGAGCAGTTCTTC.

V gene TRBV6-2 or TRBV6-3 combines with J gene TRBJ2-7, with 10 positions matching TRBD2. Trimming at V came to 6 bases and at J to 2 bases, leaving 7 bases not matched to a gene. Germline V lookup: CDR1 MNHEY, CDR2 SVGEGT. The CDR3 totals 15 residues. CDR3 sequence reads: CASRRLAGFAYEQYF. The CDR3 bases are TGTGCCAGCAGACGACTAGCGGGCTTCGCCTACGAGCAGTACTTC.

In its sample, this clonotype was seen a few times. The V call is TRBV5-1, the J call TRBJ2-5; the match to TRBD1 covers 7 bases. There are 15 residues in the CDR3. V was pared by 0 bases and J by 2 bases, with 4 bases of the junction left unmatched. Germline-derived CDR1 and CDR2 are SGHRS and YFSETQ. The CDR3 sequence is CASSLVAGGQETQYF. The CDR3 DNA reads TGCGCCAGCAGCTTGGTGGCAGGGGGACAAGAGACCCAGTACTTC.

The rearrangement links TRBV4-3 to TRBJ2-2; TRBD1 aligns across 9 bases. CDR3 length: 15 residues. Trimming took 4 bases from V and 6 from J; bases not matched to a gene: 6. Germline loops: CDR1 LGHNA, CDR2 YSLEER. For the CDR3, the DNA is TGCGCCAGCAGCCCTGGGACAGGGTGGCCCGGGGAGCTGTTTTTT. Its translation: CASSPGTGWPGELFF.

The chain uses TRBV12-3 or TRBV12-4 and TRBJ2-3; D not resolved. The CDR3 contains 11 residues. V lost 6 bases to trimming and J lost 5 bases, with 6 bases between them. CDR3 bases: TGTGCCAGCAGCCCCAGAGATACGCAGTATTTT. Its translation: CASSPRDTQYF.

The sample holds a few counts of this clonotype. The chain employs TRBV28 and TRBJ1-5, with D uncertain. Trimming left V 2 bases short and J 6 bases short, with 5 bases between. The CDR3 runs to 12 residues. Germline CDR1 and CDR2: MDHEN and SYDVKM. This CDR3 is CASSLVFQPQHF. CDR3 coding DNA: TGTGCCAGCAGTTTAGTGTTTCAGCCCCAGCATTTT.

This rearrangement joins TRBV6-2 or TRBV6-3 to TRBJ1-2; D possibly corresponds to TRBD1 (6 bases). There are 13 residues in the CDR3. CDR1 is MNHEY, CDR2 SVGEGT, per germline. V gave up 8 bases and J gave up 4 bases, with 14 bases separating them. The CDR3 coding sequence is TGTGCCAGCTTATTAAGCAGGGGCTATGGCTACACCTTC. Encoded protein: CASLLSRGYGYTF.

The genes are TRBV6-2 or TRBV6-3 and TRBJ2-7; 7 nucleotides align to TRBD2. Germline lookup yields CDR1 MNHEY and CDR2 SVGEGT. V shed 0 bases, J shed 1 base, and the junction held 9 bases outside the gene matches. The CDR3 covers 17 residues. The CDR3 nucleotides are TGTGCCAGCAGTTACTCGGTGGCCGGACTAGGATCCTACGAGCAGTACTTC. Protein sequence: CASSYSVAGLGSYEQYF.

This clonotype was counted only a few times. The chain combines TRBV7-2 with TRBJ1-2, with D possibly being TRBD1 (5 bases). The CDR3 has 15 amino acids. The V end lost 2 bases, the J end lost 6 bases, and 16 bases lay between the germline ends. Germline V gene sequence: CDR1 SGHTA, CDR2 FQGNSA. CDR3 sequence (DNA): TGTGCCAGCAGCTTAATGGGGCAGAAGACCGATGGCTACACCTTC. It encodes CASSLMGQKTDGYTF.

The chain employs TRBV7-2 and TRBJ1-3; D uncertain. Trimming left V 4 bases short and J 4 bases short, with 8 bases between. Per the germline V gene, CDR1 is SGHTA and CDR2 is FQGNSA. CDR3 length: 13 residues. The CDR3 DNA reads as TGTGCCAGCAGCTCAGGTTTCGGAAACACCATATATTTT. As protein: CASSSGFGNTIYF. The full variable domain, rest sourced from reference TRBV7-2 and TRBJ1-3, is GAGVSQSPSNKVTEKGKDVELRCDPISGHTALYWYRQSLGQGLEFLIYFQGNSAPDKSGLPSDRFSAERTGGSVSTLTIQRTQQEDSAVYLCASSSGFGNTIYFGEGSWLTVV.

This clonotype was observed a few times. The CDR3 spells CASSLGRTAYGYTF. DNA of the CDR3: TGTGCCAGCAGCTTAGGCCGGACAGCCTATGGCTACACCTTC. J is TRBJ1-2 and V is TRBV7-2; D is perhaps TRBD1 (6 bases). There are 14 residues in the CDR3. CDR1 and CDR2 from the germline V gene are SGHTA and FQGNSA. The ends were cut back, 1 base at V and 4 bases at J, with 10 bases in the middle.

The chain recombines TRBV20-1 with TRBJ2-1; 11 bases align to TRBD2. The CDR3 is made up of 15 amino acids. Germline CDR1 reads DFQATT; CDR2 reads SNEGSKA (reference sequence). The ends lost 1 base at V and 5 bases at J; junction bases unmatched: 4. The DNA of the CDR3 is TGCAGTGCTAGAGGGCTAGCGGGAGGCAACAATGAGCAGTTCTTC. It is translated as CSARGLAGGNNEQFF.

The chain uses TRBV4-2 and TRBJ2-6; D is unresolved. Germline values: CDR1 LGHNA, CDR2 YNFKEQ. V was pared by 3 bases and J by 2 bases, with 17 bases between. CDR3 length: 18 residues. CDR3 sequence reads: CASSQGSFRATGANVLTF. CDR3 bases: TGTGCCAGCAGCCAGGGCAGCTTCCGGGCGACTGGGGCCAACGTCCTGACTTTC.

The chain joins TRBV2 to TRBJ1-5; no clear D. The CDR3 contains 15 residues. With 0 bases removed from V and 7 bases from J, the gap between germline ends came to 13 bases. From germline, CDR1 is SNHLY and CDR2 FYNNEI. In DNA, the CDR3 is TGTGCCAGCAGTGAAGCCCCGGGTCTCAAGCAGCCCCAGCATTTT. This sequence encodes CASSEAPGLKQPQHF.

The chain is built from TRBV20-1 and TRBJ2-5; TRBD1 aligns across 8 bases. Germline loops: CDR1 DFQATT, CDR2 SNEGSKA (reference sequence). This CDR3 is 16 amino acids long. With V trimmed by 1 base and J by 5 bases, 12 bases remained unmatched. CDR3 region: CSARVGSTGVGETQYF. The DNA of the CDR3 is TGCAGTGCTAGAGTGGGCTCGACAGGGGTCGGGGAGACCCAGTACTTC.

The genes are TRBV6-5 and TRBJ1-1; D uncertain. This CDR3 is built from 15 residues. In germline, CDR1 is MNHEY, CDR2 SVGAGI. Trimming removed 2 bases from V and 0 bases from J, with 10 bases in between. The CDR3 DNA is TGTGCCAGCAGTTACAGGAGAACCTTGAACACTGAAGCTTTCTTT. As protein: CASSYRRTLNTEAFF.

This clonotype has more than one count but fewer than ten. The CDR3 sequence: CASSYRLEGGYNNEQFF. The DNA for the CDR3 is TGTGCCAGCAGCTACCGGTTGGAGGGAGGGTATAACAATGAGCAGTTCTTC. V usage is TRBV11-1 and J usage is TRBJ2-1, with 7 bases fitting TRBD2. Per germline, CDR1 SGHAT and CDR2 FQDESV (reference sequence). The length of the CDR3 is 17 residues. Trimming at V came to 4 bases and at J to 5 bases, leaving 14 bases not matched to a gene. Full variable domain (missing parts from reference TRBV11-1 and TRBJ2-1): EAEVAQSPRYKITEKSQAVAFWCDPISGHATLYWYRQILGQGPELLVQFQDESVVDDSQLPKDRFSAERLKGVDSTLKIQPAELGDSAMYLCASSYRLEGGYNNEQFFGPGTRLTVL.

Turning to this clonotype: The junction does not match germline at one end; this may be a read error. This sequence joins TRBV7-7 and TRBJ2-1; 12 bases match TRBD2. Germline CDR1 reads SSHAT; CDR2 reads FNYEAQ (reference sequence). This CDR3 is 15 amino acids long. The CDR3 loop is CASSPLAGGYNEQFF. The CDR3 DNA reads TGTGCTAGCAGCCCTCTAGCGGGAGGGTACAATGAGCAGTTCTTC.

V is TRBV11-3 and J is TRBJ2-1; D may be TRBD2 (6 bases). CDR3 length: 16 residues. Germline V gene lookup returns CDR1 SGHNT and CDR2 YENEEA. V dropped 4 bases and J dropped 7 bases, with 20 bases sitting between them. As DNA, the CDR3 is TGTGCCAGCAGCTGGACCGGGACTGGAAGTAGTAATGAGCAGTTCTTC. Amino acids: CASSWTGTGSSNEQFF.